This T cell receptor beta chain comes out of a study of T-cell reconstitution after alpha-beta-depleted transplantation in children. V lost 2 bases and J 5 bases, leaving 18 bases between the germline ends. Per germline, CDR1 MNHEY and CDR2 SMNVEV (reference sequence). This CDR3 region has 16 residues. Unique molecular identifiers tagged the TCRbeta library. TCRdb passed the PCR reads through MiXCR, listing each CDR3 protein once. There are around 410,000 distinct CDR3 sequences in the sample; under 13% occur only once, and 5% to 6.5% lies in the top ten. This clonotype was detected ten times or more.

This receptor was obtained from a human donor who donated a stem cell graft to a child with acute myeloid leukemia. This sequence joins TRBV27 and TRBJ2-5; a possible D gene is TRBD2 (6 bases). The starting material was PBMCs from the stem cell graft donor, obtained from the stem cell graft. The CDR3 nucleotides are TGTGCCAGCAGTTTAGGCCCCGGCGGGGTAGGGGAGACCCAGTACTTC. It translates to CASSLGPGGVGETQYF.